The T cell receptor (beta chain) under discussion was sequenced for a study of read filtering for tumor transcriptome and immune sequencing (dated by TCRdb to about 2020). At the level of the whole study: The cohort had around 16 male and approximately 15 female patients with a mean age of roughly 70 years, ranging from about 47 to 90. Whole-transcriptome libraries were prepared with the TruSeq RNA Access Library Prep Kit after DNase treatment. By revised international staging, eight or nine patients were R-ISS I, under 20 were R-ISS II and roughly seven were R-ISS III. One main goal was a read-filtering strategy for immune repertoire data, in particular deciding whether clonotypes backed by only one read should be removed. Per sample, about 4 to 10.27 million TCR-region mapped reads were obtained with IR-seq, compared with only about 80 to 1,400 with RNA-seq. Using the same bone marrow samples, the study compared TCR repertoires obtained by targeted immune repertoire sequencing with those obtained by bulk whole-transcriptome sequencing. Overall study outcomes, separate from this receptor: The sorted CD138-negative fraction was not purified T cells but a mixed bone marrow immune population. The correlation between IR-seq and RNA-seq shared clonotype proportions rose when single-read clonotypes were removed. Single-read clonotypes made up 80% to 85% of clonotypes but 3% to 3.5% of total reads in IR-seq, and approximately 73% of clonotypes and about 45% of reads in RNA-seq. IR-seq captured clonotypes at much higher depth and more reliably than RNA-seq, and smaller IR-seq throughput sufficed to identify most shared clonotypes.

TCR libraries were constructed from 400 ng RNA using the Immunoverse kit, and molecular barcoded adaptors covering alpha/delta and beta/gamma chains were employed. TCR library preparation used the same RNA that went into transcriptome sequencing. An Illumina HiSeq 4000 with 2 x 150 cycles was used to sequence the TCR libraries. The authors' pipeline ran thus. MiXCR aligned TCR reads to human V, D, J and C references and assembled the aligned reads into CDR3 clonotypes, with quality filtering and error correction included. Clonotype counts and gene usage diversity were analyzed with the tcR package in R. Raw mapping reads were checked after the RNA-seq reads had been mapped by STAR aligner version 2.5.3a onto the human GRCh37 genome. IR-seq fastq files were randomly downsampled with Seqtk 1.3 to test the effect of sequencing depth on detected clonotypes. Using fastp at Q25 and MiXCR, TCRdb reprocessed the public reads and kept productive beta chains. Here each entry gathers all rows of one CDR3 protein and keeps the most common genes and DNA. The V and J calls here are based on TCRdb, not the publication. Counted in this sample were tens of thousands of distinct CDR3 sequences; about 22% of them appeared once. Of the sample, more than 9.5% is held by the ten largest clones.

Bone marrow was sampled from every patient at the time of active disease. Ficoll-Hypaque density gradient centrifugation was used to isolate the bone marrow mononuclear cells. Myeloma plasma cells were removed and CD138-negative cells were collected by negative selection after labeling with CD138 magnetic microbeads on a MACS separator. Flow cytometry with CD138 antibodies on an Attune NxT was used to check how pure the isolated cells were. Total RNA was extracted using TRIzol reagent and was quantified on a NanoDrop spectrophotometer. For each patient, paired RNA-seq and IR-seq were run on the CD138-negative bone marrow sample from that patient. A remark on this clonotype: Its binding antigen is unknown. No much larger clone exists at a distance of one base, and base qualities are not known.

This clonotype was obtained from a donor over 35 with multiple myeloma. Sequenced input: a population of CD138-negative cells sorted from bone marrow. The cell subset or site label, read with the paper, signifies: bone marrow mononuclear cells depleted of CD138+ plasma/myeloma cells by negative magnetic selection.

Here is the DNA: TGTGCCAGCTCACCCGGGACAGGGCTAGCCAAAAACATTCAGTACTTC. It translates to CASSPGTGLAKNIQYF. This chain joins TRBV18 to TRBJ2-4, with 9 central nucleotides matching TRBD1. Its CDR3 holds 16 amino acids, cysteine through phenylalanine. The retained sequence is limited to the CDR3, 48 bases, with the frame set at the first base. V and J are trimmed by 3 bases and 0 bases, and the gene matches miss 3 bases of the junction. CDR1 and CDR2 are read off the germline V gene as KGHSH and LQKENI.